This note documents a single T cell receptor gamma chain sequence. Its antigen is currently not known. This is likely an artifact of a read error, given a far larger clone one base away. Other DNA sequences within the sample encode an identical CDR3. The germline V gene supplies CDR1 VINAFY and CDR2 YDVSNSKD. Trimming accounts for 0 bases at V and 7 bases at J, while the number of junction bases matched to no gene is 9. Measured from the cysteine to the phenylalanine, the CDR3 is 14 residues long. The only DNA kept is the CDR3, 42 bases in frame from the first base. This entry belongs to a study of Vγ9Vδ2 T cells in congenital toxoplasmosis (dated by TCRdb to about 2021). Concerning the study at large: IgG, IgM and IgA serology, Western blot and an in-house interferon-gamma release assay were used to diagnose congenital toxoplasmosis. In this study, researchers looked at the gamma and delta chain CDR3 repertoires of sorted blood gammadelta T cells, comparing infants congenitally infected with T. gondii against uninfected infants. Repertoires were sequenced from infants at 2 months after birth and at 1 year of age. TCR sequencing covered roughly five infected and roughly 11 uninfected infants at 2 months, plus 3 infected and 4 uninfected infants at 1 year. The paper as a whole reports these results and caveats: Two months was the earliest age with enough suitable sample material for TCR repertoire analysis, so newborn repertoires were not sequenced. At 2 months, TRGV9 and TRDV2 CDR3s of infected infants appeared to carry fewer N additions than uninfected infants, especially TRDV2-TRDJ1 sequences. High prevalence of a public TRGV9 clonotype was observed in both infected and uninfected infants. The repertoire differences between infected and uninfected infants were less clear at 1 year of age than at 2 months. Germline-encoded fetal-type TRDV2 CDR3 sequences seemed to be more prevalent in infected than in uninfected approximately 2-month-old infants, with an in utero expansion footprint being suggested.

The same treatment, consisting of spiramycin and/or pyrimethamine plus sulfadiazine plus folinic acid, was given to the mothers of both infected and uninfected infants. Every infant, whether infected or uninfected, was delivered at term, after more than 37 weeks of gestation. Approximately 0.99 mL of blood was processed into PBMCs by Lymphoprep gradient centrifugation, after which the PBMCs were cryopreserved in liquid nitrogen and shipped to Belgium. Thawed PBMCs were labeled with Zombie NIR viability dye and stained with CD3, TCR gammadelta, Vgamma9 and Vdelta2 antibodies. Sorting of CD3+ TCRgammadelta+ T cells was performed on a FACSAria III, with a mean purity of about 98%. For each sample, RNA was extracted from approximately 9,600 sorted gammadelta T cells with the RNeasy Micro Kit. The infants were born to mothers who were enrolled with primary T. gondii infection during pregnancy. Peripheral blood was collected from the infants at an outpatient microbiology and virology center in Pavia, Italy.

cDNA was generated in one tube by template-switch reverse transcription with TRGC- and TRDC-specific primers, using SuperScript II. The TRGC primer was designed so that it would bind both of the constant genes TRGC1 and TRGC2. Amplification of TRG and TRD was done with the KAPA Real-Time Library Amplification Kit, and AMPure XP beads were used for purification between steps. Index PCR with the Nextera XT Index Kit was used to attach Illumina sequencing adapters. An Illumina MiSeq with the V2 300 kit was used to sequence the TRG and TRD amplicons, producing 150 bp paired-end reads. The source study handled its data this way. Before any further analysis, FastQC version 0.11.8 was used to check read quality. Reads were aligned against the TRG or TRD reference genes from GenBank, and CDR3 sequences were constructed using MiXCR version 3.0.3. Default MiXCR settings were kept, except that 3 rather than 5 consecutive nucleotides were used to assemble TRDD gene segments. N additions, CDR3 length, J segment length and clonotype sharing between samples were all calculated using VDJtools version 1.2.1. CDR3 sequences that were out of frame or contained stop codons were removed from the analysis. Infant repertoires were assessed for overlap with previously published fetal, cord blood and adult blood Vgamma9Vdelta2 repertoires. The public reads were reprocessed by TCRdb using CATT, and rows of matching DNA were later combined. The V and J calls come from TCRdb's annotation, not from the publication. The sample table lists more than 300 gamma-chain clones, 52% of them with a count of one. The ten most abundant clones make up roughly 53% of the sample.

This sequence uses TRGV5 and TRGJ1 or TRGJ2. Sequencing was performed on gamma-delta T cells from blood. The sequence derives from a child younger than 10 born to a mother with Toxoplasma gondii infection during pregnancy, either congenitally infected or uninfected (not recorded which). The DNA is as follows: TGTGCCACCTGGGACAGGCGGGGTGGGTATAAGAAACTCTTT. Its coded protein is CATWDRRGGYKKLF.